The TCR beta chain described here comes from a study of control samples from healthy donors and cancer patients. The CDR3 sequence is 15 residues long. V lost 3 bases to trimming and J lost 2 bases, with 13 bases between them. Germline CDR1 and CDR2: KGHSH and LQKENI. Regarding this clone: The identical CDR3 is also encoded by other nucleotide sequences in the sample.

Sequencing used immunoSEQ multiplex PCR; TCRdb keeps in-frame clones, though not all of them. The table records approximately 130,000 clones, around 87% of them present only once. The sequence was obtained from a man in his sixties in good health. The rearrangement joins TRBV18 to TRBJ1-1; D is ambiguous. The sequenced sample was blood. CDR3 region: CASSPPGRDNTEAFF. The CDR3 bases are TGTGCCAGCTCACCTCCGGGCCGGGATAACACTGAAGCTTTCTTT. Variable domain in full (rest from reference TRBV18 and TRBJ1-1): NAGVMQNPRHLVRRRGQEARLRCSPMKGHSHVYWYRQLPEEGLKFMVYLQKENIIDESGMPKERFSAEFPKEGPSILRIQQVVRGDSAAYFCASSPPGRDNTEAFFGQGTRLTVV.